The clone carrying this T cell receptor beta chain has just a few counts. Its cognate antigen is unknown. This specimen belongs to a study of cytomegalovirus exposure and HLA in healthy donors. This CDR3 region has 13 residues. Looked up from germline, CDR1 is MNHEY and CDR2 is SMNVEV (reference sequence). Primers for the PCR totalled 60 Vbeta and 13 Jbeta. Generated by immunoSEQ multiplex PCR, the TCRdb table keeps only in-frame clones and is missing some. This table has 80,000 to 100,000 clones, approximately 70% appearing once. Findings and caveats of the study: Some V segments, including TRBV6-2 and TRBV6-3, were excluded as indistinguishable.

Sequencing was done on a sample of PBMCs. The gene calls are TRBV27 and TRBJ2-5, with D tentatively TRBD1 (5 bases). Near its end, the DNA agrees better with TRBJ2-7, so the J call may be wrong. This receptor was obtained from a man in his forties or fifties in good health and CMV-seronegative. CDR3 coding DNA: TGTGCCAGCAGTGGGGCGGCCAGGCACGAGCAGTACTTC. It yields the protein CASSGAARHEQYF.